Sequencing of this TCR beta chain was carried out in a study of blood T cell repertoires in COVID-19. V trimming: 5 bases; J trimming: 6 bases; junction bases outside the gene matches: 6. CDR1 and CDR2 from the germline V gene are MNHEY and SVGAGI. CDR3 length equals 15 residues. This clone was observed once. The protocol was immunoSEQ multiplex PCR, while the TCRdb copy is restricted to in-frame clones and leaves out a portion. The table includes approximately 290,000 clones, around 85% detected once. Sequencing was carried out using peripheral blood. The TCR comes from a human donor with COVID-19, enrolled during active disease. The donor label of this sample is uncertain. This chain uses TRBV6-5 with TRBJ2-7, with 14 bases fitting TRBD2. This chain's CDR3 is CASSTGLAGVGEQYF. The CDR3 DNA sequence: TGTGCCAGCAGTACGGGACTAGCGGGAGTAGGCGAGCAGTACTTC.